The 22 T cell receptor beta chains below all came from one sample that was sequenced in a study of T-cell reconstitution after alpha-beta-depleted transplantation in children. Library preparation (for TCRbeta) was performed with unique molecular identifiers. In TCRdb, the PCR reads were re-called with MiXCR into one record per CDR3 protein. The sample shows around 93,000 distinct CDR3 sequences, 7% to 10% of them seen only once. Here the sequenced sample was PBMCs from the stem cell graft donor, taken from the stem cell graft. These receptor sequences come from a human donor who donated a stem cell graft to a child with congenital amegakaryocytic thrombocytopenia.

Of note for this clonotype: This sequence may be a read error, since a much larger clone differs from it by one base. The chain recombines TRBV14 with TRBJ2-7, with D hard to call. V lost 2 bases, J lost 6 bases, and 11 bases lay in between. Germline CDR1 reads SGHDN; CDR2 reads FVKESK. This CDR3 spans 13 amino acids. The CDR3 DNA follows: TGTGCCAGCAGCCAACCGACAAATTCCGAGCAGTACTTC. Protein: CASSQPTNSEQYF.

This clonotype was seen repeatedly, ten times or more. CDR3 sequence reads: CASSYSRVAKNIQYF. In DNA form, the CDR3 reads TGTGCCAGCAGTTACTCGAGGGTAGCCAAAAACATTCAGTACTTC. V usage is TRBV6-5 and J usage is TRBJ2-4; D is possibly TRBD2 (5 bases). V shed 0 bases and J shed 0 bases, with 6 bases lying between them. The CDR3 extends over 15 amino acids. In germline, CDR1 is MNHEY, CDR2 SVGAGI.

This clonotype was observed many times. The chain combines TRBV20-1 with TRBJ1-6; D may be TRBD1 (6 bases). Germline values: CDR1 DFQATT, CDR2 SNEGSKA (reference sequence). CDR3 length equals 18 residues. The V gene lost 1 base and the J gene lost 0 bases, with 16 bases spanning the gap. In DNA, the CDR3 is TGCAGTGCTAGAGGAGTTGGGCAGGGGATCTCCTATAATTCACCCCTCCACTTT. The encoded protein is CSARGVGQGISYNSPLHF.

This clonotype has ten or more counts. The genes are TRBV6-2 or TRBV6-3 and TRBJ2-7; no clear D. The CDR3 length is 13 residues. CDR1 and CDR2 (germline): MNHEY, SVGEGT. As DNA, the CDR3 is TGTCTAACCCAGACGGTCCACTCCTACGAGCAGTACTTC. It codes for CLTQTVHSYEQYF.

The chain couples TRBV5-1 to TRBJ2-2; 9 bases fit TRBD1. Germline CDR1 reads SGHRS; CDR2 reads YFSETQ. V lost 4 bases and J lost 5; bases outside the gene matches: 6. The CDR3 loop spans 15 amino acids. CDR3 nucleotide sequence: TGCGCCAGCAGCGCGGACAGGGGTCTAACCGGGGAGCTGTTTTTT. Translating gives CASSADRGLTGELFF.

Many counts were recorded for this clonotype. The chain carries TRBV5-1 and TRBJ2-6; D possibly matches TRBD1 or TRBD2 (5 bases each). The CDR3 totals 18 residues. Deletions cut 0 bases from V and 0 bases from J, with 13 bases between. CDR1 and CDR2 from the germline V gene are SGHRS and YFSETQ. The CDR3 sequence: CASSLVGPGRSGANVLTF. The CDR3 DNA is TGCGCCAGCAGCTTGGTCGGGCCGGGACGCTCTGGGGCCAACGTCCTGACTTTC.

J is TRBJ2-3 and V is TRBV3-1, with TRBD2 as a possible D gene (7 bases). CDR1 is LGHDT, CDR2 YNNKEL, per germline (reference sequence). The CDR3 consists of 15 residues. V lost 1 base to trimming and J lost 4 bases, with 12 bases between them. CDR3 sequence (DNA): TGTGCCAGCAGCCAAGTGGCGGGGGCAGCAGATACGCAGTATTTT. Its translation is CASSQVAGAADTQYF.

This clonotype was detected ten times or more. The gene calls are TRBV5-1 and TRBJ2-3; D uncertain. The V end was cut by 0 bases, the J end by 0 bases, with 8 bases between. The germline gives CDR1 SGHRS, CDR2 YFSETQ. The CDR3 spans 15 residues. The CDR3 sequence is CASSLGAASTDTQYF. CDR3 nucleotides: TGCGCCAGCAGCTTGGGTGCGGCTAGCACAGATACGCAGTATTTT.

This clonotype was seen repeatedly, ten times or more. The chain recombines TRBV27 with TRBJ2-7, with TRBD1 identical over 10 bases. This CDR3 comprises 15 residues. V was clipped by 5 bases and J by 3 bases; unmatched bases: 7. In germline, CDR1 is MNHEY, CDR2 SMNVEV (reference sequence). The chain's CDR3 is CASSLLGTGVYEQYF. Written as DNA, the CDR3 is TGTGCCAGCAGTCTGCTTGGGACAGGGGTCTACGAGCAGTACTTC.

Ten or more counts support this clonotype. The chain is built from TRBV3-1 and TRBJ2-5, with 7 bases lining up with TRBD2. The CDR3 has 16 residues. Per the germline V gene, CDR1 is LGHDT and CDR2 is YNNKEL (reference sequence). After removal of 1 base from V and 2 bases from J, the junction contained 7 bases not matched to a gene. The CDR3 DNA reads as TGTGCCAGCAGCCAAGTCTTCCTAGCGGAACAAGAGACCCAGTACTTC. It yields the protein CASSQVFLAEQETQYF.

This clonotype was observed at least ten times. This rearrangement joins TRBV20-1 to TRBJ1-6; TRBD1 agrees at 7 bases. The CDR3 loop spans 15 amino acids. Germline CDR1 is DFQATT and CDR2 is SNEGSKA (reference sequence). Trimming removed 6 bases from V and 9 bases from J; junction bases left unmatched: 14. CDR3 in amino acids: CSAKGAGDWGSPLHF. The CDR3, as DNA: TGCAGTGCCAAGGGGGCGGGGGACTGGGGTTCACCCCTCCACTTT.

This clonotype was observed at least ten times. The CDR3 is CSAEDRGPATSLTEAFF. CDR3 DNA: TGCAGTGCTGAGGACAGGGGGCCTGCGACCTCGCTAACTGAAGCTTTCTTT. The genes are TRBV20-1 and TRBJ1-1; 11 bases align to TRBD1. CDR1 DFQATT and CDR2 SNEGSKA come from the germline V gene (reference sequence). The V and J ends lost 5 bases and 5 bases, in that order; junction bases with no gene match: 16. This CDR3 is 17 amino acids long.

This clonotype was found many times. CDR3 sequence (DNA): TGCAGTGCTAGTGTAGCGGGAGCGTCCTACAATGAGCAGTTCTTC. Amino acids: CSASVAGASYNEQFF. The chain couples TRBV20-1 to TRBJ2-1; the match to TRBD2 covers 9 bases. V dropped 3 bases and J dropped 1; count of bases not matched to a gene: 4. The CDR3 totals 15 residues. The germline V gene has CDR1 DFQATT and CDR2 SNEGSKA (reference sequence).

With regard to this clonotype: A junction end diverges from the germline sequence, so it may reflect a read error. The chain couples TRBV20-1 to TRBJ2-1; TRBD2 aligns across 13 bases. Germline V gene sequence: CDR1 DFQATT, CDR2 SNEGSKA (reference sequence). The CDR3 spans 19 residues. CDR3 loop: CSAPAPQGVGLAGDNGQFF. CDR3 DNA: TGCAGTGCCCCCGCCCCCCAGGGGGTAGGACTAGCGGGAGACAATGGGCAGTTCTTC.

This clonotype was counted ten times or more. The chain couples TRBV28 to TRBJ2-1; D is tentatively TRBD1 or TRBD2 (5 bases each). Germline V lookup: CDR1 MDHEN, CDR2 SYDVKM. Between the trimmed V and J ends, which lost 3 bases and 5 bases, there was a span of 11 bases. CDR3 size: 14 residues. Here the CDR3 DNA reads TGTGCCAGCAGTTTTCTTCGGGGACACAATGAGCAGTTCTTC. It encodes CASSFLRGHNEQFF.

This clonotype was detected only a few times. This chain links TRBV14 with TRBJ2-1; 7 nucleotides agree with TRBD1. The CDR3 has 16 amino acids. V lost 5 bases, J lost 7 bases, and 14 bases stayed unmatched. Germline V gene sequence: CDR1 SGHDN, CDR2 FVKESK. This chain's CDR3 is CASSYRQGRGWNEQFF. The CDR3 nucleotides read TGTGCCAGCAGCTACCGACAGGGAAGGGGTTGGAATGAGCAGTTCTTC. Full variable domain (remainder filled in from reference TRBV14 and TRBJ2-1): EAGVTQFPSHSVIEKGQTVTLRCDPISGHDNLYWYRRVMGKEIKFLLHFVKESKQDESGMPNNRFLAERTGGTYSTLKVQPAELEDSGVYFCASSYRQGRGWNEQFFGPGTRLTVL.

At least ten counts were recorded for this clonotype. The chain's CDR3 is CASSPTSGRTDEQFF. CDR3 DNA sequence: TGTGCCAGCAGTCCGACTAGCGGGAGGACTGATGAGCAGTTCTTC. The V gene is TRBV12-3 or TRBV12-4, the J gene TRBJ2-1; TRBD2 matches 13 bases. V dropped 5 bases and J dropped 8; count of bases not matched to a gene: 6. The length of the CDR3 is 15 residues.

With respect to this clonotype: A single base separates this from a much larger clone, so it may be a read error. This chain uses TRBV12-3 or TRBV12-4 with TRBJ2-6; the match to TRBD1 covers 12 bases. The CDR3 contains 17 residues. CDR3 DNA sequence: TGTACCAGCAGTCCGGGACAGGGGGCGTCAAGACACAACGTCCTGACTTTC. Its translation is CTSSPGQGASRHNVLTF.

This clonotype was observed many times. CDR3 in DNA: TGTGCCAGCAGCCAAGAGAATAAGGGAACGCAGTACTTC. This sequence encodes CASSQENKGTQYF. This chain uses TRBV3-1 with TRBJ2-7; D not certain. V lost 0 bases, J lost 9 bases, and 12 bases lay in between. Germline CDR1 LGHDT, CDR2 YNNKEL (reference sequence). This CDR3 spans 13 amino acids.

This clonotype was observed many times. The rearrangement uses TRBV7-2 and TRBJ2-1; D ambiguous. V was clipped by 8 bases and J by 6 bases, with 17 bases between them. This CDR3 contains 14 residues. The germline V gene has CDR1 SGHTA and CDR2 FQGNSA. Here the CDR3 DNA reads TGTGCCAGCTCCATATGGGGATGGGGCAATGAGCAGTTCTTC. Its protein is CASSIWGWGNEQFF.

There are many counts of this clonotype. The chain carries TRBV7-2 and TRBJ1-1; D remains ambiguous. V was pared by 3 bases and J by 6 bases, with 11 bases between. Germline V lookup: CDR1 SGHTA, CDR2 FQGNSA. This CDR3 region has 13 residues. CDR3 sequence reads: CASSLGWLAEAFF. The CDR3 DNA reads TGTGCCAGCAGCTTGGGCTGGCTAGCTGAAGCTTTCTTT.

This clonotype was detected many times. This sequence joins TRBV20-1 and TRBJ1-6, with a tentative D call TRBD1 (5 bases). Trimming took off 6 bases at V and 3 bases at J, with 27 bases between the two ends. Germline CDR1 DFQATT, CDR2 SNEGSKA (reference sequence). The CDR3 has 19 residues. The DNA for the CDR3 is TGCAGTGCCACCGGGACGGCGCTATCTAGGGATGGCTATAATTCACCCCTCCACTTT. Protein product: CSATGTALSRDGYNSPLHF.